The T cell receptor (beta chain) described here comes from a study of CD8 T cells in ankylosing spondylitis. Germline lookup yields CDR1 SGHTA and CDR2 FQGNSA. J lost 4 bases, V lost 5 bases, and 6 bases had no gene match. The CDR3 is made up of 14 amino acids. TCRdb redid the calling of the 5' RACE reads with MiXCR, one entry per CDR3 protein. The data contain about 64,000 distinct CDR3 sequences, about 6.2% of them seen just once; the ten biggest clones take up about 5%. This clonotype has only a few counts. As yet, its antigen is unknown. General study points: Ankylosing spondylitis blood appeared to carry a characteristic TCR beta motif of roughly 8 highly homologous variants. Matched synovial fluid from ankylosing spondylitis patients was reported to be enriched for disease-linked clones.

The specimen sequenced was synovial fluid, either unsorted or a sorted T cell fraction (not recorded which). The V gene is TRBV7-2, the J gene TRBJ2-7; 9 nucleotides agree with TRBD1. This TCR was sampled from a male donor with ankylosing spondylitis. CDR3 loop: CASSEGTGPYEQYF. The CDR3 DNA reads as TGTGCCAGCAGCGAAGGGACAGGGCCTTACGAGCAGTACTTC.